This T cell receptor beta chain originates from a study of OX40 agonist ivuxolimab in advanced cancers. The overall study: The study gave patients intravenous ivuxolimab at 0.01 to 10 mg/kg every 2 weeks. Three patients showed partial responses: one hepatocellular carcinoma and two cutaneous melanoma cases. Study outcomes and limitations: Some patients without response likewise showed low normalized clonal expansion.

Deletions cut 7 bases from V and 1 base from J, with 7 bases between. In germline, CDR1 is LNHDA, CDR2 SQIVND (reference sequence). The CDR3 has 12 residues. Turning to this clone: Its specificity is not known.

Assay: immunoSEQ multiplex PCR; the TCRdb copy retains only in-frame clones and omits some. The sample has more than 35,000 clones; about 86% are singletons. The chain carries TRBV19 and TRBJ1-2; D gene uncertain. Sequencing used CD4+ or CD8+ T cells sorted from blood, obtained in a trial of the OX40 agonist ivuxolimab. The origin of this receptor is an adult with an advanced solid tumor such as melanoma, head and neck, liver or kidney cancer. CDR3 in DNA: TGTGCCAGTACATCATATAACTATGGCTACACCTTC. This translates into CASTSYNYGYTF.